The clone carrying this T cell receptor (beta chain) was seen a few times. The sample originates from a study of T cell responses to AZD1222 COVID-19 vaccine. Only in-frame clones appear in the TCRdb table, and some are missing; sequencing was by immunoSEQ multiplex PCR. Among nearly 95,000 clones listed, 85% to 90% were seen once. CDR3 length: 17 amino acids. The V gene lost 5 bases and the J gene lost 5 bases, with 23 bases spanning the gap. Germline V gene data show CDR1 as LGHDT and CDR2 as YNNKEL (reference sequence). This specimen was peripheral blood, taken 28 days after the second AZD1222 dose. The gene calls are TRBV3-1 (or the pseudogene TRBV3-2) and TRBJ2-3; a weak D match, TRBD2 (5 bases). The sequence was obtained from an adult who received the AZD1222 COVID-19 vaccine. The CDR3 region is CASSFRFEARGGDTQYF. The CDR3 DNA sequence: TGTGCCAGCAGCTTTCGTTTTGAAGCCCGAGGAGGAGATACGCAGTATTTT.